Listed here are 16 T cell receptor beta chains from one sample, sequenced in a study of radiation and T cells in renal cell carcinoma. Described time point: blood 4 weeks post-SBRT, at nephrectomy. Treatment reported: 15 Gy SBRT to primary tumor, nephrectomy 4 weeks later. The protocol was immunoSEQ multiplex PCR, while the TCRdb copy is restricted to in-frame clones and leaves out a portion. The sample has approximately 83,000 clones, around 81% seen once. The starting material was blood, obtained from a patient whose treatment included radiotherapy and nephrectomy. The receptors originated from a man aged 50 to 60 with renal cell carcinoma.

The chain links TRBV7-9 to TRBJ1-2; no firm D call. The CDR3 covers 14 residues. Between the trimmed V and J ends, which lost 0 bases and 4 bases, there was a span of 9 bases. Germline loops: CDR1 SEHNR, CDR2 FQNEAQ (reference sequence). The CDR3 DNA reads as TGTGCCAGCAGCTTAGCGGCCCAGGCCTATGGCTACACCTTC. Its protein is CASSLAAQAYGYTF.

In this sample, this clone turned up many times. This chain joins TRBV2 and TRBJ1-2; 10 bases map to TRBD1. Trimming cost V 6 bases and J 4 bases; bases outside gene matches: 8. Germline V gene sequence: CDR1 SNHLY, CDR2 FYNNEI. This CDR3 is 15 amino acids long. In nucleotides, the CDR3 is TGTGCCAGCAGCCCTCGGGACAGGGGAGGCTATGGCTACACCTTC. Its protein product is CASSPRDRGGYGYTF.

As DNA, the CDR3 is TGTGCCAGCAGCTCCATCAGGGGCCGCTCTGGAAACACCATATATTTT. Residues: CASSSIRGRSGNTIYF. The chain uses TRBV7-2 and TRBJ1-3; tentatively, D is TRBD1 (6 bases). The V end lost 4 bases, the J end lost 0 bases, and 13 bases lay between the germline ends. Germline assignment: CDR1 SGHTA and CDR2 FQGNSA. The CDR3 is 16 amino acids.

V and J are TRBV4-1 and TRBJ1-4; no definite D call. V was cut by 4 bases and J by 0 bases, with 9 bases left in between. Germline assignment: CDR1 MGHRA and CDR2 YSYEKL. The CDR3 length is 15 residues. The CDR3 DNA is TGCGCCAGCAGCCGATACAGTGCAACTAATGAAAAACTGTTTTTT. It translates to CASSRYSATNEKLFF.

The V and J genes are TRBV5-1 and TRBJ2-7; TRBD1 matches 11 bases. The V gene's germline CDR1 is SGHRS and CDR2 YFSETQ. This CDR3 is 15 amino acids long. Trimming took 0 bases from V and 4 from J; bases not matched to a gene: 3. The CDR3 sequence is CASSLAGTGGYEQYF. CDR3 bases: TGCGCCAGCAGCTTGGCAGGGACAGGGGGGTACGAGCAGTACTTC.

This chain connects TRBV6-5 to TRBJ2-7; no clear D gene. Germline-derived CDR1 and CDR2 are MNHEY and SVGAGI. The CDR3 covers 13 residues. Trimming cost V 0 bases and J 3 bases, with 6 bases left between them. DNA of the CDR3: TGTGCCAGCAGTTACTCGTGGGGCTACGAGCAGTACTTC. This gives the protein CASSYSWGYEQYF.

V gene TRBV21-1 combines with J gene TRBJ1-2. TRBV21-1 is reported as a pseudogene. The CDR3 totals 14 residues. CDR3 loop: CASSKPRDNYGYTF. The CDR3 DNA follows: TGTGCCAGCAGCAAGCCCCGGGACAACTATGGCTACACCTTC.

This clone was seen only once. This chain connects TRBV19 to TRBJ2-3, with 8 nucleotides matching TRBD2. The CDR3 has 13 amino acids. CDR1 is LNHDA and CDR2 is SQIVND in the germline V gene (reference sequence). Unmatched junction bases numbered 3, after V lost 8 bases and J lost 2 bases. CDR3 bases: TGTGCCAGTGGACTAGCAAACACAGATACGCAGTATTTT. Translation gives CASGLANTDTQYF.

On this clone: Other DNA sequences within the sample encode an identical CDR3. V is TRBV20-1 and J is TRBJ2-7, with unresolved D. Germline V gives CDR1 DFQATT, CDR2 SNEGSKA (reference sequence). The CDR3 sequence is 11 residues long. With 3 bases removed from V and 2 bases from J, the gap between germline ends came to 5 bases. CDR3 bases: TGCAGTGCTAGGCGCACCTACGAGCAGTACTTC. It translates to CSARRTYEQYF.

J is TRBJ2-7 and V is TRBV19; 8 positions match TRBD1. The germline gives CDR1 LNHDA, CDR2 SQIVND (reference sequence). V was pared by 7 bases and J by 5 bases, with 7 bases of the junction left unmatched. The CDR3 spans 13 residues. In nucleotides, the CDR3 is TGTGCCAGTACCTCCTTACAGGGGGACGAGCAGTACTTC. As protein: CASTSLQGDEQYF.

The rearrangement uses TRBV18 and TRBJ1-4; tentative D call: TRBD1 (5 bases). This CDR3 spans 15 amino acids. The V gene lost 2 bases and the J gene lost 8 bases, with 15 bases spanning the gap. Germline CDR1 and CDR2: KGHSH and LQKENI. CDR3 nucleotides: TGTGCCAGCTCACCAAATCCAGGGCCGCACGAAAAACTGTTTTTT. It encodes CASSPNPGPHEKLFF.

The rearrangement links TRBV15 to TRBJ2-2; D gene uncertain. CDR3 length: 12 amino acids. The V gene lost 1 base and the J gene lost 7 bases, with 4 bases spanning the gap. Germline loops: CDR1 LNHNV, CDR2 YYDKDF (reference sequence). CDR3 region: CATSRVIGELFF. The CDR3 DNA reads TGTGCCACCAGCAGAGTGATCGGGGAGCTGTTTTTT.

This clone appeared once. The chain recombines TRBV25-1 with TRBJ1-2, with D tentatively TRBD1 (6 bases). Trimming cost V 5 bases and J 8 bases, with 15 bases left between them. This CDR3 contains 13 residues. Looked up from germline, CDR1 is MGHDK and CDR2 is SYGVNS. CDR3 amino acids: CASSTQGPGGYTF. The CDR3 bases are TGTGCCAGCAGTACACAGGGCCCGGGAGGCTACACCTTC.

J is TRBJ1-1 and V is TRBV9; the D is unclear. CDR1 and CDR2 from the germline V gene are SGDLS and YYNGEE. CDR3 size: 13 residues. The ends were cut back, 0 bases at V and 9 bases at J, with 12 bases in the middle. The chain's CDR3 is CASSVVLGIQAFF. DNA of the CDR3: TGTGCCAGCAGCGTAGTCTTGGGGATTCAAGCTTTCTTT. Combining the CDR3 with reference TRBV9 and TRBJ1-1 gives the whole variable domain DSGVTQTPKHLITATGQRVTLRCSPRSGDLSVYWYQQSLDQGLQFLIQYYNGEERAKGNILERFSAQQFPDLHSELNLSSLELGDSALYFCASSVVLGIQAFFGQGTRLTVV.

CDR3 sequence reads: CASSFWTGGLEAFF. In DNA, the CDR3 is TGTGCCAGCAGCTTTTGGACAGGGGGCCTCGAAGCTTTCTTT. The rearrangement links TRBV5-4 to TRBJ1-1, with 11 nucleotides matching TRBD1. Germline CDR1 is SGHNT and CDR2 is YYREEE (reference sequence). V was clipped by 2 bases and J by 8 bases; unmatched bases: 5. The CDR3 loop spans 14 amino acids.

The gene calls are TRBV30 and TRBJ1-6; 9 nucleotides agree with TRBD1. CDR1 and CDR2 from the germline V gene are GTSNPN and SVGIG (reference sequence). V trimming: 4 bases; J trimming: 7 bases; junction bases outside the gene matches: 2. This CDR3 contains 13 residues. CDR3 sequence reads: CAWMGQGNSPLHF. The DNA for the CDR3 is TGTGCCTGGATGGGACAGGGAAATTCACCCCTCCACTTT.